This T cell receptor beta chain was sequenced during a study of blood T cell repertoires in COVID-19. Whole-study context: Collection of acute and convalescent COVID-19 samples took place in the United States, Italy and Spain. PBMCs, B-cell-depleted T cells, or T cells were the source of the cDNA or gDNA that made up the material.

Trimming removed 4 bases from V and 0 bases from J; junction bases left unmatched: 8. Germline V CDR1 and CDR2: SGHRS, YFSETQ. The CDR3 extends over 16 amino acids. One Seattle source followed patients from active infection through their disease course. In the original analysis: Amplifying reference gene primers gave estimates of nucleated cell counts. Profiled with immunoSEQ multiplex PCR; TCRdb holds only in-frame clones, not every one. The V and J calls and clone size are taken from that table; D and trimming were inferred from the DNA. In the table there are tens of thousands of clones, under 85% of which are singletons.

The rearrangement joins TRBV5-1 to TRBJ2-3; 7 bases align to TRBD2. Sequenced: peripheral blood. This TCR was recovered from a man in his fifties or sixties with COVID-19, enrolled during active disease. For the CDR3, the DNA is TGCGCCAGCAGCGGGTACAGCGGGGCAAGCACAGATACGCAGTATTTT. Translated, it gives CASSGYSGASTDTQYF.